This T cell receptor beta chain was observed in a study of identifying expanded T cells in peripheral blood. Trimming cost V 3 bases and J 7 bases; bases outside gene matches: 5. CDR1 and CDR2 (germline): SGDLS, YYNGEE. The CDR3 is 14 residues long. Sequencing used immunoSEQ multiplex PCR; TCRdb keeps in-frame clones, though not all of them. The sample shows tens of thousands of clones, around 89% of them seen only once. Input material: blood. This chain connects TRBV9 to TRBJ1-5; TRBD1 aligns across 9 bases. This sequence originates from a person between 18 and 75 years old in good health. This CDR3 reads CASSAGTGIQPQHF. DNA of the CDR3: TGTGCCAGCAGCGCCGGGACAGGGATCCAGCCCCAGCATTTT.